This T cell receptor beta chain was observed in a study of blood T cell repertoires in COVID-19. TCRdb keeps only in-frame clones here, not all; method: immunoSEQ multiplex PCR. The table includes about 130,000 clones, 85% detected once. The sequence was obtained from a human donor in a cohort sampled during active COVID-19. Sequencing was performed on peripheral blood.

The CDR3 DNA sequence: TGCGCCAGCAGCCAAGCTAGAAATGCGCAGTATTTT. It codes for CASSQARNAQYF. The chain links TRBV4-1 to TRBJ2-3; no firm D call. Germline CDR1 MGHRA, CDR2 YSYEKL. The CDR3 sequence is 12 residues long. V was pared by 1 base and J by 10 bases, with 9 bases between.